These 32 T cell receptor beta chains share one sample of origin, sequenced in a study of CD8 T cells in ankylosing spondylitis. Via MiXCR, TCRdb re-called the 5' RACE reads, giving one row per CDR3 protein. The data show under 450,000 distinct CDR3 sequences, 20% seen once. Sequencing used blood, either unsorted or a sorted T cell fraction (not recorded which). The receptor source for this set is a male donor with ankylosing spondylitis or in good health (not recorded which).

Note on this clonotype: No conserved phenylalanine or tryptophan ends this CDR3, so it is likely a read error. Because the CDR3's place on the DNA is in doubt, the DNA is left out and the CDR3 is given as listed by TCRdb. The chain employs TRBV2 and TRBJ2-7; the table calls TRBD1, which could not be checked here. The CDR3 adds up to 9 amino acids, both ends counted. Germline V CDR1 and CDR2: SNHLY, FYNNEI. This CDR3 is CASSELIPG.

This clonotype showed up just a few times. The rearrangement joins TRBV6-1 to TRBJ2-7, with 7 bases fitting TRBD2. The CDR3 extends over 15 amino acids. CDR1 MNHNS and CDR2 SASEGT come from the germline V gene. V was pared by 2 bases and J by 0 bases, with 4 bases of the junction left unmatched. CDR3 protein: CASSEYGGSSYEQYF. The CDR3, as DNA: TGTGCCAGCAGTGAATACGGGGGGAGCTCCTACGAGCAGTACTTC.

DNA of the CDR3: TGTGCCAGCAGCTTGGCCAACAGGCCGGGGGAGCAGTACTTC. Residues: CASSLANRPGEQYF. The chain joins TRBV5-6 to TRBJ2-7, with D tentatively TRBD1 or TRBD2 (5 bases each). V dropped 0 bases and J dropped 7 bases, with 14 bases sitting between them. Germline CDR1 reads SGHDT; CDR2 reads YYEEEE. The CDR3 is made up of 14 amino acids.

This clonotype was counted at least ten times. The chain links TRBV12-3 or TRBV12-4 to TRBJ2-3; the D gene is possibly TRBD2 (6 bases). Trimming pared 6 bases from V and 7 bases from J, leaving 11 bases between. This CDR3 is built from 12 residues. CDR3 nucleotide sequence: TGTGCCAGCAGCTTGGGGGGAAATACGCAGTATTTT. This translates into CASSLGGNTQYF.

To note about this clonotype: A much larger clone is a single base away; this may be a read error. The V gene is TRBV29-1, the J gene TRBJ2-1, with D perhaps TRBD2 (6 bases). Germline CDR1 SQVTM, CDR2 ANQGSEA. CDR3 length: 14 residues. Trimming removed 3 bases from V and 7 bases from J, with 16 bases in between. CDR3 coding DNA: TGCAGCGTTGATATCGTTGCGGGGTGGAATGAGCAGTTCTTC. Its protein is CSVDIVAGWNEQFF.

This chain's CDR3 is CASSLAELGSTDTQYF. For the CDR3, the DNA is TGCGCCAGCAGCTTGGCCGAGTTGGGGAGCACAGATACGCAGTATTTT. J is TRBJ2-3 and V is TRBV5-1; D not resolved. Germline V gives CDR1 SGHRS, CDR2 YFSETQ. CDR3 length equals 16 residues. Trimming cost V 0 bases and J 0 bases, with 11 bases left between them.

This sequence joins TRBV7-9 and TRBJ2-1; TRBD1 agrees at 10 bases. The CDR3 covers 17 residues. Looked up from germline, CDR1 is SEHNR and CDR2 is FQNEAQ (reference sequence). V gave up 5 bases and J gave up 1 base; unmatched junction bases: 8. The CDR3 DNA reads as TGTGCCAGCAGCCTTGGGACAGGGGTTAGGTCCTACAATGAGCAGTTCTTC. Protein product: CASSLGTGVRSYNEQFF.

V and J are TRBV7-9 and TRBJ2-1; D assignment may be TRBD1 or TRBD2 (6 bases each). The CDR3 has 14 amino acids. Germline values: CDR1 SEHNR, CDR2 FQNEAQ (reference sequence). Trimming shortened V by 4 bases and J by 4 bases, and 11 bases separated the two germline ends. The CDR3 DNA is TGTGCCAGCAGCTGGGGGGCGACTTACAATGAGCAGTTCTTC. Translating gives CASSWGATYNEQFF.

V usage is TRBV10-2 and J usage is TRBJ2-7; D is ambiguous. From germline, CDR1 is WSHSY and CDR2 SAAADI. V gave up 6 bases and J gave up 7 bases, with 10 bases separating them. The CDR3 is 11 residues long. CDR3 sequence (DNA): TGCGCCAGCAGCCCAACGTGGGAGCAGTACTTC. It yields the protein CASSPTWEQYF.

This chain links TRBV6-1 with TRBJ1-1; D gene ambiguous. The CDR3 has 12 residues. CDR1 and CDR2 (germline): MNHNS, SASEGT. Trimming pared 6 bases from V and 4 bases from J, leaving 9 bases between. CDR3 in amino acids: CASSYGSTEAFF. Written as DNA, the CDR3 is TGTGCCAGCAGCTATGGTAGCACTGAAGCTTTCTTT.

This clonotype was seen more than once but under ten times. Compared with germline, one end of the junction differs, possibly owing to a read error. V usage is TRBV30 and J usage is TRBJ2-1; 11 positions agree with TRBD2. CDR1 and CDR2 from the germline V gene are GTSNPN and SVGIG (reference sequence). The CDR3 is 12 residues long. The CDR3 loop is CAWVGPGLAAKF. CDR3 DNA: TGTGCCTGGGTTGGACCGGGACTAGCGGCCAAGTTC.

The chain combines TRBV14 with TRBJ2-5; TRBD2 is a possible D gene (6 bases). Germline V gives CDR1 SGHDN, CDR2 FVKESK. This CDR3 is 16 amino acids long. Trimming pared 1 base from V and 1 base from J, leaving 13 bases between. CDR3 region: CASSQGTPGLQETQYF. DNA of the CDR3: TGTGCCAGCAGCCAAGGGACCCCGGGACTCCAAGAGACCCAGTACTTC. The full variable domain, its missing parts supplied by reference TRBV14 and TRBJ2-5, is EAGVTQFPSHSVIEKGQTVTLRCDPISGHDNLYWYRRVMGKEIKFLLHFVKESKQDESGMPNNRFLAERTGGTYSTLKVQPAELEDSGVYFCASSQGTPGLQETQYFGPGTRLLVL.

This clonotype was observed a handful of times. V usage is TRBV20-1 and J usage is TRBJ2-1, with D possibly matching TRBD1 (5 bases). The CDR3 is 12 amino acids. Germline-derived CDR1 and CDR2 are DFQATT and SNEGSKA (reference sequence). V lost 0 bases and J 9 bases, leaving 9 bases between the germline ends. CDR3 nucleotide sequence: TGCAGTGCTAGAGATTTAGGGGCTGAGCAGTTCTTC. Translating gives CSARDLGAEQFF.

This chain joins TRBV20-1 and TRBJ2-5; 10 nucleotides line up with TRBD2. This CDR3 comprises 17 residues. The trim removed 2 bases at V and 5 bases at J, leaving 14 bases unmatched. From germline, CDR1 is DFQATT and CDR2 SNEGSKA (reference sequence). This CDR3 reads CSARPLRASGGEETQYF. The CDR3 nucleotides read TGCAGTGCTAGACCATTAAGGGCTAGCGGGGGTGAGGAGACCCAGTACTTC.

The genes are TRBV28 and TRBJ2-3, with D perhaps assigned TRBD1 or TRBD2 (6 bases each). Per germline, CDR1 MDHEN and CDR2 SYDVKM. V was clipped by 7 bases and J by 6 bases, with 14 bases between them. The CDR3 length is 13 residues. The DNA for the CDR3 is TGTGCCAGCAAATGGGGGGCAGCCGATACGCAGTATTTT. It yields the protein CASKWGAADTQYF.

This clonotype was seen a few times. The rearrangement links TRBV29-1 to TRBJ2-5; D gene unclear. This CDR3 has 12 amino acids. The V end lost 5 bases, the J end lost 4 bases, and 11 bases lay between the germline ends. Per the germline V gene, CDR1 is SQVTM and CDR2 is ANQGSEA. This CDR3 is CSVWSETETQYF. Here the CDR3 DNA reads TGCAGCGTTTGGTCGGAAACAGAGACCCAGTACTTC.

The chain carries TRBV27 and TRBJ2-3; no clear D gene. Germline V gene data show CDR1 as MNHEY and CDR2 as SMNVEV (reference sequence). V was cut by 5 bases and J by 4 bases, with 10 bases left in between. The CDR3 extends over 13 amino acids. The DNA of the CDR3 is TGTGCCAGCAGTCCATCTTGGGCAGATACGCAGTATTTT. It yields the protein CASSPSWADTQYF.

J is TRBJ2-3 and V is TRBV7-6; D unresolved. There are 13 residues in the CDR3. The V and J ends lost 5 bases and 3 bases respectively, with 9 bases between them. Germline CDR1 is SGHVS and CDR2 is FNYEAQ. CDR3 DNA sequence: TGTGCCAGCAGCGACCTGATTACAGATACGCAGTATTTT. Its protein product is CASSDLITDTQYF.

J is TRBJ2-1 and V is TRBV10-3, with 8 bases that match TRBD1. CDR1 is ENHRY and CDR2 is SYGVKD in the germline V gene. This CDR3 spans 14 amino acids. Trimming cost V 6 bases and J 7 bases; bases outside gene matches: 8. CDR3: CAISETGVPNEQFF. CDR3 bases: TGTGCCATCAGCGAGACAGGGGTCCCGAATGAGCAGTTCTTC.

This clonotype has just a few counts. V usage is TRBV11-2 and J usage is TRBJ1-1; D is perhaps TRBD1 (6 bases). The V gene's germline CDR1 is SGHAT and CDR2 FQNNGV. The CDR3 is made up of 15 amino acids. V lost 0 bases and J lost 4, with 12 bases in between. CDR3 DNA sequence: TGTGCCAGCAGCTTAGACGTGGGAGGGGGCACTGAAGCTTTCTTT. Its translation: CASSLDVGGGTEAFF. Full variable domain (remainder filled in from reference TRBV11-2 and TRBJ1-1): EAGVAQSPRYKIIEKRQSVAFWCNPISGHATLYWYQQILGQGPKLLIQFQNNGVVDDSQLPKDRFSAERLKGVDSTLKIQPAKLEDSAVYLCASSLDVGGGTEAFFGQGTRLTVV.

This chain connects TRBV12-3 or TRBV12-4 to TRBJ2-2, with 9 bases matching TRBD2. The CDR3 extends over 16 amino acids. V shed 5 bases, J shed 6 bases, and the junction held 10 bases outside the gene matches. The CDR3 loop is CASSPKRGAVSGELFF. The DNA of the CDR3 is TGTGCCAGCAGTCCGAAGCGGGGGGCCGTATCCGGGGAGCTGTTTTTT.

This clonotype was seen many times. The chain employs TRBV6-6 and TRBJ2-2; D is undetermined. Trimming pared 7 bases from V and 7 bases from J, leaving 10 bases between. The CDR3 totals 12 residues. The germline V gene has CDR1 MNHNY and CDR2 SVGAGI (reference sequence). DNA for the CDR3: TGTGCCAGCAAATGGACGGACGGGGAGCTGTTTTTT. It specifies CASKWTDGELFF.

The V and J genes are TRBV12-3 or TRBV12-4 and TRBJ2-5; no firm D call. The germline V and J ends were trimmed by 3 bases and 1 base, with 6 bases remaining between them. The CDR3 covers 13 residues. Here the CDR3 reads CASSFGVQETQYF. The CDR3 DNA reads TGTGCCAGCAGTTTCGGAGTCCAAGAGACCCAGTACTTC.

The chain recombines TRBV3-1 with TRBJ2-3; TRBD1 agrees at 9 bases. The trim removed 0 bases at V and 1 base at J, leaving 14 bases unmatched. The germline V gene has CDR1 LGHDT and CDR2 YNNKEL (reference sequence). The CDR3 loop spans 20 amino acids. The chain's CDR3 is CASSQDIHRDREWGTDTQYF. CDR3 in DNA: TGTGCCAGCAGCCAAGATATTCACCGGGACAGGGAGTGGGGCACAGATACGCAGTATTTT.

This clonotype was counted at least ten times. The rearrangement uses TRBV6-5 and TRBJ1-2; perhaps TRBD1 as D (5 bases). The CDR3 loop spans 13 amino acids. The V gene's germline CDR1 is MNHEY and CDR2 SVGAGI. Trimming pared 2 bases from V and 4 bases from J, leaving 8 bases between. CDR3 sequence: CASSYGGGYGYTF. The CDR3 DNA is TGTGCCAGCAGTTACGGGGGAGGCTATGGCTACACCTTC.

The chain links TRBV6-1 to TRBJ2-7; 7 bases are shared with TRBD1. Germline CDR1 is MNHNS and CDR2 is SASEGT. J lost 3 bases, V lost 8 bases, and 10 bases had no gene match. The CDR3 extends over 14 amino acids. CDR3 DNA sequence: TGTGCCAGCCAAGGTGGGACAGTTGGCTACGAGCAGTACTTC. Its translation is CASQGGTVGYEQYF.

This clonotype was found a few times. The rearrangement links TRBV3-1 to TRBJ1-2; no reliable D call. The CDR3 spans 16 residues. The germline gives CDR1 LGHDT, CDR2 YNNKEL (reference sequence). The V end was cut by 1 base, the J end by 3 bases, with 15 bases between. The CDR3 reads CASSQVVGYQDYGYTF. CDR3 in DNA: TGTGCCAGCAGCCAAGTGGTAGGGTACCAAGACTATGGCTACACCTTC.

The chain recombines TRBV20-1 with TRBJ2-2, with D possibly matching TRBD2 (5 bases). The V and J ends lost 0 bases and 7 bases respectively, with 12 bases between them. Germline V CDR1 and CDR2: DFQATT, SNEGSKA (reference sequence). The CDR3 has 14 amino acids. This CDR3 is CSARDGRGYGELFF. CDR3 DNA: TGCAGTGCTAGAGATGGACGGGGATACGGGGAGCTGTTTTTT.

The chain combines TRBV28 with TRBJ2-7; TRBD1 aligns across 9 bases. Per germline, CDR1 MDHEN and CDR2 SYDVKM. V lost 4 bases and J lost 4; bases outside the gene matches: 8. CDR3 length: 15 residues. In nucleotides, the CDR3 is TGTGCCAGCAGTTGGTCGGGACAGGGCGAGTACGAGCAGTACTTC. Protein: CASSWSGQGEYEQYF.

This clonotype has more than one count but fewer than ten. This chain joins TRBV11-2 and TRBJ2-5; the D gene is possibly TRBD2 (5 bases). The V end was cut by 7 bases, the J end by 3 bases, with 15 bases between. Germline V gives CDR1 SGHAT, CDR2 FQNNGV. The CDR3 length is 14 residues. The CDR3 protein is CASNDGVLEETQYF. DNA of the CDR3: TGTGCCAGCAACGACGGGGTACTAGAAGAGACCCAGTACTTC.

Only a few counts were recorded for this clonotype. The rearrangement joins TRBV27 to TRBJ2-1; 8 nucleotides line up with TRBD1. Germline loops: CDR1 MNHEY, CDR2 SMNVEV (reference sequence). The CDR3 is made up of 15 amino acids. Germline trimming cut 4 bases from V and 3 bases from J; bases unmatched to any gene: 5. The CDR3 loop reads CASSYDTGGYNEQFF. The CDR3 DNA follows: TGTGCCAGCAGTTACGACACAGGGGGCTACAATGAGCAGTTCTTC.

This clonotype was seen only a few times. The rearrangement uses TRBV28 and TRBJ1-5; D is uncertain. V was clipped by 3 bases and J by 4 bases, with 7 bases between them. This CDR3 contains 13 residues. Per the germline V gene, CDR1 is MDHEN and CDR2 is SYDVKM. The CDR3 DNA is TGTGCCAGCAGTTTCAGGTTGAATCAGCCCCAGCATTTT. Its protein product is CASSFRLNQPQHF.